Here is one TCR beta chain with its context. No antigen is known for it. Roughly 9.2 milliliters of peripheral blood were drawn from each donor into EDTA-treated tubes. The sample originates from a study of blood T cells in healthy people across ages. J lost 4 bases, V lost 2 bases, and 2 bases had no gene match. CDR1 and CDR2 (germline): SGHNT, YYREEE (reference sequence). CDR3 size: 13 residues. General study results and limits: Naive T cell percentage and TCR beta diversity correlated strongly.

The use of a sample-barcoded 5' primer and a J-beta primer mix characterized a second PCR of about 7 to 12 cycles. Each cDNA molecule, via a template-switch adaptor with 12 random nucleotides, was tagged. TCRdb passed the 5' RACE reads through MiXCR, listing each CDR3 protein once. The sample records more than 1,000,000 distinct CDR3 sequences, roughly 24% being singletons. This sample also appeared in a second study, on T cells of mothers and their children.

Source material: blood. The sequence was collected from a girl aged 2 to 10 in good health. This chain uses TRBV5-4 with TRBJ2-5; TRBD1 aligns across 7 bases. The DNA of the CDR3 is TGTGCCAGCAGCTTTGGGGACAGAGAGACCCAGTACTTC. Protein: CASSFGDRETQYF.